This T cell receptor (beta chain) was captured in a study of shared clonotypes between healthy human individuals. The germline V gene encodes CDR1 SGHRS and CDR2 YFSETQ. This CDR3 has 14 residues. V shed 4 bases and J shed 4 bases, with 12 bases lying between them. Sequenced by immunoSEQ multiplex PCR; TCRdb stores in-frame clones only, minus some. The repertoire holds 2,500,000 or so clones, with 85% to 95% as singletons. The sample comprised naive CD4+ T cells sorted from blood. Subset: CD45RA+ positively selected. The chain carries TRBV5-1 and TRBJ1-5; weak D call: TRBD1 (6 bases). The origin of this receptor is a young man in good health. CDR3 sequence (DNA): TGCGCCAGCAGCATAGAGGGGGGAAATCAGCCCCAGCATTTT. Translating it yields CASSIEGGNQPQHF.